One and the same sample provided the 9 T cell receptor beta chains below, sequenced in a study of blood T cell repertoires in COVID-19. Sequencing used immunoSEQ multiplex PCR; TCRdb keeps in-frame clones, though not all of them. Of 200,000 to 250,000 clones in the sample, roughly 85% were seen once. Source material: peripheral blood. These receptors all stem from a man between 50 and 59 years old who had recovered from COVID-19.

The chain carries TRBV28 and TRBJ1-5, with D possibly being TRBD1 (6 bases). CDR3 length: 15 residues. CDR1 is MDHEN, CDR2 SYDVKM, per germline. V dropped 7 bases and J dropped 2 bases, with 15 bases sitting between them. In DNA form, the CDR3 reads TGTGCCAGCACTACGGGGGCGGGAGGCAATCAGCCCCAGCATTTT. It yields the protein CASTTGAGGNQPQHF.

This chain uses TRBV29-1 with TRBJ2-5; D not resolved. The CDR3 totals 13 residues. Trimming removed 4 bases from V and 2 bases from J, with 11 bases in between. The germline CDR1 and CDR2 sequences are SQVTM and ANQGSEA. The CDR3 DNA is TGCAGCGTTGTTAGAGGCCCGCAAGAGACCCAGTACTTC. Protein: CSVVRGPQETQYF.

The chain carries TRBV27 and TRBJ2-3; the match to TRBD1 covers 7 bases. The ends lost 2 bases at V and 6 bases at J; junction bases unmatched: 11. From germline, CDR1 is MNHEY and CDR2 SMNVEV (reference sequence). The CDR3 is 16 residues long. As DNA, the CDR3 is TGTGCCAGCAGTTTAACTCTGACAGGGCCCTCGGATACGCAGTATTTT. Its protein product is CASSLTLTGPSDTQYF.

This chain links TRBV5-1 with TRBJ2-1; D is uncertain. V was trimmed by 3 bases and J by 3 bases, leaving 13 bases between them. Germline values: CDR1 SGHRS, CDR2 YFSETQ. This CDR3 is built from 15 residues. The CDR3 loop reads CASSSEGRFYNEQFF. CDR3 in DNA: TGCGCCAGCAGCTCCGAAGGCAGGTTCTACAATGAGCAGTTCTTC.

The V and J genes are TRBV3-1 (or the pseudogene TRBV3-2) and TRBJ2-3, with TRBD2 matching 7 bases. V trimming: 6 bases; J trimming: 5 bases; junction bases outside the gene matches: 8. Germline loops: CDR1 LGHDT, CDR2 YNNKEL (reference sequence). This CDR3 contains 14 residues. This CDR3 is CASRKSAGEDTQYF. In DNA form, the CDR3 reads TGTGCCAGCAGGAAAAGTGCGGGAGAAGATACGCAGTATTTT.

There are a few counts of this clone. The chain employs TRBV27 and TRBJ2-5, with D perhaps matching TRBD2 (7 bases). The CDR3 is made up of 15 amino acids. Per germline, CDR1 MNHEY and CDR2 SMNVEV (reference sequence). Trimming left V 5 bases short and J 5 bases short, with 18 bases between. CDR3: CASSGGWGREETQYF. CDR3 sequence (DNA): TGTGCCAGCAGTGGAGGTTGGGGGCGGGAGGAGACCCAGTACTTC.

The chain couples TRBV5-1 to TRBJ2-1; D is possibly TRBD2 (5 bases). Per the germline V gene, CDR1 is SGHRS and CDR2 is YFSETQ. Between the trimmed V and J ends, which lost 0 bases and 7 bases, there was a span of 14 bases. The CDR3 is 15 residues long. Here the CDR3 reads CASSLVGGLSNEQFF. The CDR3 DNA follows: TGCGCCAGCAGCTTGGTTGGCGGGCTTAGTAATGAGCAGTTCTTC.

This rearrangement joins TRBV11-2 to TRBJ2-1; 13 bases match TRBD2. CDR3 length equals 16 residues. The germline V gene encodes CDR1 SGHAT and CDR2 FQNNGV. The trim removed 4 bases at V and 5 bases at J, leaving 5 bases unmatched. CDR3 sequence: CASSSSGTSGNNEQFF. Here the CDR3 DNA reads TGTGCCAGCAGCTCCTCCGGGACTAGCGGGAACAATGAGCAGTTCTTC. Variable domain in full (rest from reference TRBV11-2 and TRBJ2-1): EAGVAQSPRYKIIEKRQSVAFWCNPISGHATLYWYQQILGQGPKLLIQFQNNGVVDDSQLPKDRFSAERLKGVDSTLKIQPAKLEDSAVYLCASSSSGTSGNNEQFFGPGTRLTVL.

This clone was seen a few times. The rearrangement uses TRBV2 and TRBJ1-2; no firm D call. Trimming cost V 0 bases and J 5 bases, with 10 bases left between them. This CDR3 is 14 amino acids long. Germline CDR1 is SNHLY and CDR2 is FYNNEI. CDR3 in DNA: TGTGCCAGCAGTGAAGCGAGGGTTGCTTATGGCTACACCTTC. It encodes CASSEARVAYGYTF.